This T cell receptor beta chain came from a study of cytomegalovirus exposure and HLA in healthy donors. The wider study: Researchers previously reported finding just under 120 million unique TCR beta sequences from roughly 180 million T cells. General observations from the study: TCR beta chains numbering more than 150 were designated cytomegalovirus-associated. According to reports, the classifier identified cytomegalovirus status with high specificity and sensitivity. Highly shared sequence variants in one cluster were likely a sequencing artifact.

Points on this clone: Antigen unknown.

The PCR had 60 Vbeta and 13 Jbeta primers. Profiled with immunoSEQ multiplex PCR; TCRdb holds only in-frame clones, not every one. The table lists about 160,000 clones. The sequenced material came from PBMCs. The clonotype was recovered from a man aged 25-40 years in good health and CMV-seronegative.

CDR3 coding DNA: TGTGCCAGCAGTTTATACAGGCGTAGTGGCTACACCTTC. Its protein product is CASSLYRRSGYTF. The chain links TRBV28 to TRBJ1-2, with D perhaps matching TRBD1 (5 bases). Germline lookup yields CDR1 MDHEN and CDR2 SYDVKM. The CDR3 runs 13 residues. V was trimmed by 1 base and J by 7 bases, leaving 10 bases between them.